This T cell receptor (beta chain) comes out of a study of cytomegalovirus exposure and HLA in healthy donors. Study summary: Unique TCR beta sequences numbering about 100 million came from 150 million to 200 million T cells in an earlier analysis. Broader study findings: CMV serostatus stood as the only immune exposure information on hand. Some V segments (TRBV6-2 and TRBV6-3 among them) were excluded as indistinguishable. Per a prior analysis, the majority of TCR beta V segments were productive roughly 90% or roughly 30% of the time.

In the PCR, 60 Vbeta and 13 Jbeta primers were used. Sequencing was performed with immunoSEQ multiplex PCR; in TCRdb, only in-frame clones are kept and a portion is missing. The sample records 150,000 or so clones, more than 65% being singletons. Concerning this clone: Its specificity is not known.

The V gene end was trimmed by 3 bases and the J gene end by 4 bases; junction bases not matched to a gene: 0. The CDR3 spans 13 residues. CDR1 and CDR2 from the germline V gene are PRHDT and FYEKMQ (reference sequence). The chain has TRBV13 and TRBJ2-5; 9 nucleotides line up with TRBD1. The TCR comes from a male donor in good health and CMV-seropositive. Input material: PBMCs. CDR3 DNA sequence: TGTGCCAGCAGCTTGACAGGGGGAGAGACCCAGTACTTC. This encodes CASSLTGGETQYF.